This TCR beta chain was profiled in a study of cytomegalovirus exposure and HLA in healthy donors. The PCR had 60 Vbeta and 13 Jbeta primers. TCRdb's copy holds only in-frame clones and misses some; the assay was immunoSEQ multiplex PCR. This table has roughly 170,000 clones, over 70% appearing once. This CDR3 is 13 amino acids long. CDR1 and CDR2 (germline): WSHSY, SAAADI. Trimming took 4 bases from V and 4 from J, leaving 11 bases between them. What was sequenced was PBMCs. The chain uses TRBV10-2 and TRBJ2-7; D might be TRBD1 (6 bases). The receptor's source is a woman aged 25-40 years in good health and CMV-seronegative. DNA of the CDR3: TGCGCCAGCAGTGTAGAACAGGGTTACGAGCAGTACTTC. It encodes CASSVEQGYEQYF.